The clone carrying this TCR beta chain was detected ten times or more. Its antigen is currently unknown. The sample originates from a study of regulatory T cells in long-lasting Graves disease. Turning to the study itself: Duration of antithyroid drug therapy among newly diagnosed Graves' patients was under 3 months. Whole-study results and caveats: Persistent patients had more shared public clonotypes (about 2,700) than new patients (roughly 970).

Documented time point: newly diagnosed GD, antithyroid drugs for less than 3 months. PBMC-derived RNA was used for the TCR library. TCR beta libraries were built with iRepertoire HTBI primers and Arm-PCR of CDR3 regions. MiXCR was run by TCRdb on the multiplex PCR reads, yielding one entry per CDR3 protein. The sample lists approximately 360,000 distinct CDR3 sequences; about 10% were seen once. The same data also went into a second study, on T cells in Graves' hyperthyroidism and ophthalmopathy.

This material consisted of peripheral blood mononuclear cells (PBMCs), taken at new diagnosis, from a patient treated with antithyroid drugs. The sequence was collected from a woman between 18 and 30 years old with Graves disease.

CDR3 amino acids: CASSEGLSNDYGDEQFF. The CDR3 region has the DNA TGTGCCAGCAGTGAAGGACTCTCGAATGACTATGGCGATGAGCAGTTCTTC. This chain uses TRBV2 with TRBJ2-1; possibly TRBD2 for D (5 bases). Trimming took 1 base from V and 8 from J, leaving 21 bases between them. The CDR3 length is 17 residues. The germline gives CDR1 SNHLY, CDR2 FYNNEI.